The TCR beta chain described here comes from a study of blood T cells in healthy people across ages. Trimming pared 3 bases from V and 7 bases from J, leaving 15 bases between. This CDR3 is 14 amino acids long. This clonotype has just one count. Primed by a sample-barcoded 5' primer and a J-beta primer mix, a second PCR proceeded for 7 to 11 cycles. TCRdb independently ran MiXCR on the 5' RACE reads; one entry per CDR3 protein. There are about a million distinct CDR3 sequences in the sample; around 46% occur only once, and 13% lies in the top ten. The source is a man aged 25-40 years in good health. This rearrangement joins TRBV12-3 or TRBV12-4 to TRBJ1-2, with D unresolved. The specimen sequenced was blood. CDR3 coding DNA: TGTGCCAGCAGTTTCGGTAGGGCGGTGGGTGGCTACACCTTC. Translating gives CASSFGRAVGGYTF.